This TCR beta chain was sequenced for a study of radiation and T cells in renal cell carcinoma. Study details: Nephrectomy followed 15 Gy stereotactic body radiation by 4 weeks. Regarding the study as a whole: Without pretreatment biopsies, baseline tumor clonotype presence was undetermined. Top tumor clonotypes rose in blood 2 weeks post-radiation, then contracted.

Sample time point: baseline pretreatment blood. Specified treatment: 15 Gy SBRT to primary tumor, nephrectomy 4 weeks later. This renal cell carcinoma was of the clear cell type. To note about this clone: Its antigen is unknown.

In germline, CDR1 is LNHDA, CDR2 SQIVND (reference sequence). The CDR3 loop spans 17 amino acids. The junction had 11 bases not matched to a gene; V was cut back by 3 bases and J by 5 bases. The data were produced by immunoSEQ multiplex PCR, yet TCRdb's version contains in-frame clones alone and is incomplete. The top ten hold approximately 3% of the sample, which has 100,000 to 150,000 clones, roughly four fifths seen once. The receptor comes from a woman aged 60 to 75 with renal cell carcinoma. Sequenced here: blood, sampled from a patient whose treatment included radiotherapy and nephrectomy. J is TRBJ2-3 and V is TRBV19; 10 bases line up with TRBD2. The CDR3 region is CASSIVSGRALGDTQYF. The CDR3 DNA reads TGTGCCAGTAGTATCGTGAGCGGGAGGGCCCTGGGAGATACGCAGTATTTT.